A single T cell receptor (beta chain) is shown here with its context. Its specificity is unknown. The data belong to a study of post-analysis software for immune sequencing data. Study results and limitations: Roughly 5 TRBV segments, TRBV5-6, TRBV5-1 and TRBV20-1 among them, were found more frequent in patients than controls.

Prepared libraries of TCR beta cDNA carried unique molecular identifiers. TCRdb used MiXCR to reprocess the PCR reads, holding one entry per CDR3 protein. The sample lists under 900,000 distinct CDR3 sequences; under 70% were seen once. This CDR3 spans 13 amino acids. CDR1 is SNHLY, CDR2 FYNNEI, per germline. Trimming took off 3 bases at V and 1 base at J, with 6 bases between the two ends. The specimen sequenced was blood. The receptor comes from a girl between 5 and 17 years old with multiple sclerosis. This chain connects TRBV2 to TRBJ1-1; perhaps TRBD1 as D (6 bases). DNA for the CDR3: TGTGCCAGCAGTGACAGGGGGAACACTGAAGCTTTCTTT. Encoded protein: CASSDRGNTEAFF.